The 5 T cell receptor beta chains reported below all come from one sample, sequenced in a study of cytomegalovirus exposure and HLA in healthy donors. The table came from immunoSEQ multiplex PCR; TCRdb's copy has only in-frame clones and leaves some out. The sample shows fewer than 200,000 clones, around nine tenths of them seen only once. The sequenced sample consisted of PBMCs. These TCRs come from a woman in her twenties or thirties in good health and CMV-seronegative.

This sequence joins TRBV28 and TRBJ2-7; TRBD1 matches 7 bases. The germline CDR1 and CDR2 sequences are MDHEN and SYDVKM. This CDR3 spans 14 amino acids. J lost 3 bases, V lost 4 bases, and 6 bases had no gene match. The CDR3 nucleotides read TGTGCCAGCAGTTACGGACAGGAACGCTACGAGCAGTACTTC. This sequence encodes CASSYGQERYEQYF.

The chain couples TRBV6-1 to TRBJ1-2; 9 positions match TRBD1. Germline V lookup: CDR1 MNHNS, CDR2 SASEGT. CDR3 length equals 14 residues. The ends lost 8 bases at V and 6 bases at J; junction bases unmatched: 10. CDR3 loop: CASVFSTGGDGYTF. CDR3 in DNA: TGTGCCAGCGTATTTTCGACAGGGGGGGATGGCTACACCTTC.

As DNA, the CDR3 is TGTGCCAGCAACGTTGGACAGCTATACACAGATACGCAGTATTTT. Translating gives CASNVGQLYTDTQYF. The rearrangement links TRBV6-6 to TRBJ2-3; a weak D match, TRBD1 (6 bases). CDR1 is MNHNY and CDR2 is SVGAGI in the germline V gene (reference sequence). CDR3 size: 15 residues. V shed 7 bases and J shed 2 bases, with 16 bases lying between them.

The chain uses TRBV6-4 and TRBJ1-6; TRBD1 is a possible D gene (6 bases). V lost 2 bases, J lost 9 bases, and 11 bases lay in between. Germline V CDR1 and CDR2: MRHNA, SNTAGT. The CDR3 covers 14 residues. CDR3 residues: CASSDTARGSPLHF. CDR3 coding DNA: TGTGCCAGCAGTGACACGGCCAGGGGTTCACCCCTCCACTTT.

J is TRBJ1-1 and V is TRBV11-2, with D unclear. Trimming left V 5 bases short and J 1 base short, with 8 bases between. CDR3 size: 13 residues. CDR1 and CDR2 (germline): SGHAT, FQNNGV. The CDR3 protein is CASSNEGNTEAFF. The DNA for the CDR3 is TGTGCCAGCAGCAACGAGGGGAACACTGAAGCTTTCTTT.